This T cell receptor beta chain was captured by sequencing in a study of blood T cell repertoires in COVID-19. Overall study context: Samples representing acute and convalescent COVID-19 were sourced from the United States, Italy and Spain.

Germline assignment: CDR1 MGHRA and CDR2 YSYEKL. The CDR3 consists of 14 residues. With 6 bases clipped from V and 5 bases from J, the junction kept 6 bases outside the gene matches. Original analysis: Estimation of nucleated cell counts was performed using reference gene primer amplification. Some clones are missing from TCRdb's copy, which holds only in-frame ones; the method was immunoSEQ multiplex PCR. V, J and clone size were drawn from that table, and D and trimming were deduced from the DNA. The data contain over 450,000 clones, 89% of them seen just once; the ten biggest clones take up about 1%. Seattle cases were enrolled at active infection and followed longitudinally.

Sequenced input: peripheral blood. This clonotype originated in a man aged 18 to 30 with COVID-19, enrolled during active disease. V gene TRBV4-1 combines with J gene TRBJ2-5; 10 bases map to TRBD2. DNA for the CDR3: TGCGCCAGCAGTAAGCGGGAGGGCCCTGAGACCCAGTACTTC. It encodes CASSKREGPETQYF.